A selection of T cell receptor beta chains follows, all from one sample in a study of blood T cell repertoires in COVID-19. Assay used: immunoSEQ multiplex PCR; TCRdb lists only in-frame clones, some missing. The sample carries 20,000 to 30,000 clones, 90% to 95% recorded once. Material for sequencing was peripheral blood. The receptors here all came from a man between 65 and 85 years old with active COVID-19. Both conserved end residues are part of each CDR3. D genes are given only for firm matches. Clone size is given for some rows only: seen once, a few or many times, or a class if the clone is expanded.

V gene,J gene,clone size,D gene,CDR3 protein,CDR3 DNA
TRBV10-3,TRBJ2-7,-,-,CAISDVVLYEQYF,TGTGCCATCAGTGATGTCGTCCTCTACGAGCAGTACTTC
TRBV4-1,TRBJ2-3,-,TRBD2,CASSQEALAGALRVITQYF,TGCGCCAGCAGCCAAGAGGCACTAGCGGGGGCCCTACGGGTAATTACGCAGTATTTT
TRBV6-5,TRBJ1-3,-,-,CASSSLAANTIYF,TGTGCCAGCAGTTCCCTAGCTGCTAACACCATATATTTT
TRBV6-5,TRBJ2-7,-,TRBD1,CASSGDREPPYEQYF,TGTGCCAGTTCGGGGGACAGGGAGCCCCCCTACGAGCAGTACTTC
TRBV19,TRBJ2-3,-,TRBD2,CASSIGWGLLAGSSTDTQYF,TGTGCCAGTAGTATAGGATGGGGGCTACTAGCGGGTAGCAGCACAGATACGCAGTATTTT
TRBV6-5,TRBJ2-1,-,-,CASPRDSYNEQFF,TGTGCCAGCCCCCGGGACTCCTACAATGAGCAGTTCTTC
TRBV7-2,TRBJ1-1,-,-,CASRPDGVAEAFF,TGTGCCAGCAGACCAGACGGGGTAGCTGAAGCTTTCTTT
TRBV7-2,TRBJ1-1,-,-,CASSPWAMNTEAFF,TGTGCCAGCAGCCCCTGGGCCATGAACACTGAAGCTTTCTTT
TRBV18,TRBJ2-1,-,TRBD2,CASSPPKQLAGGISYNEQFF,TGTGCCAGCTCACCTCCTAAACAATTAGCGGGAGGGATATCCTACAATGAGCAGTTCTTC
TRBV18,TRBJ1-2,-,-,CASSPGRSNYGYTF,TGTGCCAGCTCACCGGGCAGATCTAACTATGGCTACACCTTC
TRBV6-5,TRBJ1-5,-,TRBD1,CASTKQGISNQPQHF,TGTGCCAGCACCAAACAGGGGATTAGCAATCAGCCCCAGCATTTT
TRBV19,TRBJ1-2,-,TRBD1,CASSIETSQGATYGYTF,TGTGCCAGTAGTATAGAGACATCACAGGGGGCTACCTATGGCTACACCTTC
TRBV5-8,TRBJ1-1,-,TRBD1,CASRRNRGQSTEAFF,TGTGCCAGCAGGAGAAACAGGGGGCAGAGCACTGAAGCTTTCTTT
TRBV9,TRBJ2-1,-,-,CASSAGGAHYNEQFF,TGTGCCAGCAGCGCTGGAGGAGCGCATTACAATGAGCAGTTCTTC
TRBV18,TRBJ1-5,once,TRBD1,CASSPRQGSGQPQHF,TGTGCCAGCTCCCCCCGACAGGGGTCCGGACAGCCCCAGCATTTT
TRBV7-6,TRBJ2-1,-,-,CASSLRGRDYNEQFF,TGTGCCAGCAGCTTGCGGGGACGTGATTACAATGAGCAGTTCTTC
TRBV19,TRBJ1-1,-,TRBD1,CASSMWDRGGDTEAFF,TGTGCCAGTAGTATGTGGGACAGGGGTGGAGACACTGAAGCTTTCTTT
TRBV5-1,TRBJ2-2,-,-,CASSKEERGELFF,TGCGCCAGCAGCAAGGAGGAAAGGGGGGAGCTGTTTTTT
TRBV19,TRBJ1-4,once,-,CASIDSLTNEKLFF,TGTGCCAGTATCGACAGTCTTACTAATGAAAAACTGTTTTTT
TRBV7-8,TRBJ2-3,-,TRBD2,CASSPRTSVGTDTQYF,TGTGCCAGCAGCCCAAGGACTAGCGTGGGCACAGATACGCAGTATTTT
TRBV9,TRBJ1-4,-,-,CASSVGSTGSNEKLFF,TGTGCCAGCAGCGTAGGATCGACGGGGTCTAATGAAAAACTGTTTTTT
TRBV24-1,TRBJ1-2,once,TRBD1,CATSDLAGTGPYGYTF,TGTGCCACCAGTGATTTGGCCGGGACAGGGCCCTATGGCTACACCTTC
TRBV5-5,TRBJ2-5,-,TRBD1,CASSPGTAQETQYF,TGTGCCAGCAGCCCTGGGACAGCCCAAGAGACCCAGTACTTC
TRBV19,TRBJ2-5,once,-,CASSGQGRFETQYF,TGTGCCAGTAGTGGGCAGGGCCGTTTTGAGACCCAGTACTTC